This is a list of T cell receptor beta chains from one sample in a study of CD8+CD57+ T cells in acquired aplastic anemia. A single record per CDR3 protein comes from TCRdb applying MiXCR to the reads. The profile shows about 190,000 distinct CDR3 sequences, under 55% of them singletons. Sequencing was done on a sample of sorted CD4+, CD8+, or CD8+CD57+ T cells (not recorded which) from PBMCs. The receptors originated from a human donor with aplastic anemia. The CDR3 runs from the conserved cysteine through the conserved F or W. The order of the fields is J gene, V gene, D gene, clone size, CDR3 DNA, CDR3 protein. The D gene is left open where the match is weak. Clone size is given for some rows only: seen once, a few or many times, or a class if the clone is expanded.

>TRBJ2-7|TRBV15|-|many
TGTGCCACCAGCAGAGTCAACCGGGGTTCCTACGAGCAGTACTTC
CATSRVNRGSYEQYF
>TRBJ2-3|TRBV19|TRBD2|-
TGTGCCAGTAGTAACGGACTAGCGGGAGGGACAGATACGCAGTATTTT
CASSNGLAGGTDTQYF
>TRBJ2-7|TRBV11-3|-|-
TGTGCCAGCAGCTTTTCCAGGGCTTACGAGCAGTACTTC
CASSFSRAYEQYF
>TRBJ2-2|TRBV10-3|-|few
TGTGCCATCAGTGAGACAGACACCGGGGAGCTGTTTTTT
CAISETDTGELFF
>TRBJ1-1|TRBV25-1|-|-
TGTGCCAGCAGTGAGTCGGTCGGTTCTGAAGCTTTCTTT
CASSESVGSEAFF
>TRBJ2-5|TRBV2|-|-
TGTGCCAACAGCCCACCGGTCACGGCCCAAGAGACCCAGTACTTC
CANSPPVTAQETQYF
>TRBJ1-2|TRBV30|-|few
TGTGCCTTGGCTTCGAGATATGGCTACACCTTC
CALASRYGYTF
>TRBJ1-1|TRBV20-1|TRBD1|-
TGCAGTGCTAGGGATGGGACAGTGAACACTGAAGCTTTCTTT
CSARDGTVNTEAFF
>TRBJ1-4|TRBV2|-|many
TGTGCCAGCATCACGGGGACCACTAATGAAAAACTGTTTTTT
CASITGTTNEKLFF
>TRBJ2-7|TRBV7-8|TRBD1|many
TGTGCCAGCAGCTTAGGACAGGGGGTATACGAGCAGTACTTC
CASSLGQGVYEQYF
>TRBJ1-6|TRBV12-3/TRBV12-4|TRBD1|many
TGTGCCAGCAGTTTAAAAGGAGGGACAGCCTATTCACCCCTCCACTTT
CASSLKGGTAYSPLHF
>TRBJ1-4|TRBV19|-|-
TGTGCCAGTAGTACTACAGATCCCTTCGAAAAACTGTTTTTT
CASSTTDPFEKLFF
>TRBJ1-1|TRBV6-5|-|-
TGTGCCAGCAGTGTTTTCAGGGGCACTGAAGCTTTCTTT
CASSVFRGTEAFF